One TCR beta chain is described in this entry. Its matching antigen is unknown. Sequencing of cultured CD4+ T cell DNA used the Oncomine TCR Beta short-read assay. TCRdb independently ran MiXCR on the PCR reads; one entry per CDR3 protein. The data hold about 7,600 distinct CDR3 sequences, with 50% observed a single time. This sample was taken from a study of vaccination and CD4 T cells after COVID-19. Study as a whole: Once diagnosed, patients had post-COVID samples drawn a median around 110 days later (range 35 to 161). The post-vaccine samples came a median approximately 75 days after dose two (range 14 to 241). Overlapping SARS-CoV-2, HCoV-NL63, HCoV-OC43 and HCoV-229E spike peptides were used to stimulate cells.

Sample treatment: approximately 10-day PBMC culture with coronavirus spike peptide pools or control peptides (ViraFEST assay). These CD4+ T cells came from an unexposed donor, sampled before the COVID-19 pandemic (2011-2018). Before TCRs were sequenced, ViraFEST expanded antigen-specific T cells with peptide pools. V lost 5 bases, J lost 3 bases, and 11 bases lay in between. The CDR3 runs to 13 residues. Germline V gene sequence: CDR1 LNHDA, CDR2 SQIVND (reference sequence). The clonotype was recovered from a human donor in good health. The chain recombines TRBV19 with TRBJ2-7, with D possibly TRBD2 on 6 matching bases. The specimen was CD4+ T cells from blood, cultured in vitro. The DNA of the CDR3 is TGTGCCAGTAGTGACGTGCGGGGCTACGAGCAGTACTTC. Translated: CASSDVRGYEQYF.